The TCR beta chain described here comes from a study of T cell responses to AZD1222 COVID-19 vaccine. Of note for this clone: No antigen is known for it.

The germline V gene has CDR1 SGHRS and CDR2 YFSETQ. CDR3 length: 13 amino acids. V dropped 4 bases and J dropped 3 bases, with 10 bases sitting between them. Pooling was applied to second doses at about 4 or about 12 weeks. Overall study results and limits: Donors were largely white British and mainly female; clonal diversity was possibly underestimated. Spike-specific TCR breadth and depth were elevated following two AZD1222 doses.

TCRdb's table, derived via immunoSEQ multiplex PCR, lists solely in-frame clones and lacks some. The sample records fewer than 140,000 clones, 90% being singletons. The J gene is TRBJ1-2, the V gene TRBV5-1; D is unclear. This sequence was found in an adult who received the AZD1222 COVID-19 vaccine. Sequencing was performed on peripheral blood, taken 28 days after the second AZD1222 dose. The CDR3 coding sequence is TGCGCCAGCAGCCACAACGGGGACTATGGCTACACCTTC. Protein sequence: CASSHNGDYGYTF.